This T cell receptor beta chain appears in the sequencing data of a study of cytomegalovirus exposure and HLA in healthy donors. Looking at the study overall: Counted in an early data release were about 85 million unique TCRs from HLA-typed donors. Study-level findings and limits: In a later analysis, TCR beta V- and J-gene trimming was associated with a missense DCLRE1C variant. The authors assumed roughly uniform sequencing depth across donors for presence/absence analyses.

PCR amplification relied on 60 Vbeta primers (plus 13 Jbeta primers). Here immunoSEQ multiplex PCR was the method, and the copy in TCRdb shows in-frame clones only, minus some. The sample gives 100,000 to 150,000 clones, 60% to 85% of which show up once; 1.2% is in the top ten. Note on this clone: Its antigen is not known.

The sequenced sample was PBMCs. The clonotype originates from a female donor in good health and CMV-seronegative.

DNA of the CDR3: TGTGCCAGCAGTGGCCCAGGGGAAGGGGCGGGAGGGTACAATGAGCAGTTCTTC. The encoded protein is CASSGPGEGAGGYNEQFF. V gene TRBV6-1 combines with J gene TRBJ2-1, with 9 positions matching TRBD2. There are 18 residues in the CDR3. Looked up from germline, CDR1 is MNHNS and CDR2 is SASEGT. J gave up 4 bases and V 4 bases, and 14 bases lay outside the gene matches.